What follows are 25 T cell receptor beta chains derived from one specimen sequenced in a study of shared clonotypes between healthy human individuals. Libraries were prepared by immunoSEQ multiplex PCR; TCRdb keeps only in-frame clonotypes and omits some of them. This sample has some 2.1 million clones, with roughly 95% found just once. Naive CD8 populations comprised CD45RO-negative cells positively selected for CCR7, excluding terminally differentiated effector memory CD45RA+ cells. The sequencing input was naive CD8+ T cells sorted from blood. The receptors shown here come from a man aged 18-30 years in good health.

The rearrangement uses TRBV10-3 and TRBJ2-3, with 10 positions matching TRBD2. Germline V CDR1 and CDR2: ENHRY, SYGVKD. Trimming cost V 5 bases and J 6 bases; bases outside gene matches: 8. This CDR3 is built from 15 residues. CDR3 sequence: CAISHAGTSDDTQYF. The CDR3 DNA is TGTGCCATCAGTCACGCCGGGACTAGCGATGATACGCAGTATTTT.

This rearrangement joins TRBV6-1 to TRBJ1-6; D remains ambiguous. CDR1 and CDR2 (germline): MNHNS, SASEGT. The length of the CDR3 is 17 residues. Trimming removed 4 bases from V and 0 bases from J, with 13 bases in between. CDR3 sequence reads: CASSGIDWSSYNSPLHF. CDR3 nucleotides: TGTGCCAGCAGTGGGATTGACTGGAGCTCCTATAATTCACCCCTCCACTTT.

The chain carries TRBV6-5 and TRBJ1-1, with D perhaps matching TRBD1 (6 bases). Per germline, CDR1 MNHEY and CDR2 SVGAGI. V lost 6 bases to trimming and J lost 3 bases, with 14 bases between them. The length of the CDR3 is 14 residues. The chain's CDR3 is CASRPRGGHTEAFF. The DNA of the CDR3 is TGTGCCAGCAGACCCCGGGGGGGGCACACTGAAGCTTTCTTT.

The chain uses TRBV7-8 and TRBJ2-5, with 10 bases aligning to TRBD1. Germline V gene sequence: CDR1 SGHVS, CDR2 FQNEAQ. V shed 2 bases, J shed 4 bases, and the junction held 7 bases outside the gene matches. CDR3 size: 16 residues. The CDR3 bases are TGTGCCAGCAGCTTATTGTTAGGGGACAGGGGAGAGACCCAGTACTTC. Translated: CASSLLLGDRGETQYF.

The chain is built from TRBV5-8 and TRBJ1-4; 10 bases are a match to TRBD1. CDR1 is SGHTS and CDR2 is YDEGEE in the germline V gene. This CDR3 has 15 amino acids. V was pared by 4 bases and J by 6 bases, with 6 bases of the junction left unmatched. The DNA of the CDR3 is TGTGCCAGCAGCCATGGGACAGGGGTAGATGAAAAACTGTTTTTT. It codes for CASSHGTGVDEKLFF.

As to this clone: Other DNA variants within this sample encode the same CDR3. The chain combines TRBV6-5 with TRBJ2-2, with D perhaps being TRBD1 or TRBD2 (5 bases each). V shed 2 bases and J shed 6 bases, with 7 bases lying between them. Per germline, CDR1 MNHEY and CDR2 SVGAGI. CDR3 size: 13 residues. The CDR3 DNA reads TGTGCCAGCAGTTACGGGACCCCCGGGGAGCTGTTTTTT. It codes for CASSYGTPGELFF.

This chain joins TRBV13 and TRBJ1-2; 7 nucleotides align to TRBD1. The CDR3 is 14 amino acids. The trim removed 0 bases at V and 7 bases at J, leaving 5 bases unmatched. Per the germline V gene, CDR1 is PRHDT and CDR2 is FYEKMQ (reference sequence). The CDR3 is CASSLGTGYTGYTF. The CDR3, as DNA: TGTGCCAGCAGCTTAGGGACAGGGTATACTGGCTACACCTTC.

Details on this clone: Different DNA sequences within this sample yield the same CDR3. The J gene is TRBJ1-1, the V gene TRBV5-5; D remains unclear. CDR1 SGHKS and CDR2 YYEKEE come from the germline V gene (reference sequence). The V and J ends lost 2 bases and 7 bases respectively, with 6 bases between them. CDR3 size: 11 residues. In DNA form, the CDR3 reads TGTGCCAGCAGCTTCGGGCTTGAAGCTTTCTTT. Translation: CASSFGLEAFF.

The chain couples TRBV27 to TRBJ2-7; the D gene is possibly TRBD2 (6 bases). This CDR3 contains 14 residues. With 8 bases removed from V and 0 bases from J, the gap between germline ends came to 14 bases. Germline CDR1 is MNHEY and CDR2 is SMNVEV (reference sequence). CDR3 sequence reads: CASATWGDSYEQYF. CDR3 DNA sequence: TGTGCCAGCGCGACTTGGGGGGACTCCTACGAGCAGTACTTC.

The rearrangement joins TRBV6-1 to TRBJ2-3; 7 nucleotides agree with TRBD2. Germline CDR1 and CDR2: MNHNS and SASEGT. The length of the CDR3 is 14 residues. The V segment lost 0 bases and the J segment 9 bases; nucleotides outside the gene matches: 6. CDR3 amino acids: CASSEAVSGGTQYF. CDR3 nucleotides: TGTGCCAGCAGTGAAGCGGTATCGGGAGGCACGCAGTATTTT.

This clone has a handful of counts. DNA of the CDR3: TGTGCCTGGAGGGTGAACACTGAAGCTTTCTTT. Its translation is CAWRVNTEAFF. The J gene is TRBJ1-1, the V gene TRBV30; D is ambiguous. CDR1 and CDR2 (germline): GTSNPN, SVGIG (reference sequence). V dropped 3 bases and J dropped 0 bases, with 2 bases sitting between them. The CDR3 spans 11 residues.

The J gene is TRBJ2-1, the V gene TRBV5-1; D is perhaps TRBD1 or TRBD2 (5 bases each). There are 15 residues in the CDR3. From germline, CDR1 is SGHRS and CDR2 YFSETQ. V shed 5 bases and J shed 10 bases, with 22 bases lying between them. CDR3 nucleotide sequence: TGCGCCAGCAGGGGGACCCGGACTGCAAGTGACGAGCAGTTCTTC. Amino acid sequence: CASRGTRTASDEQFF.

The chain joins TRBV25-1 to TRBJ1-2; perhaps TRBD1 as D (6 bases). CDR3 length equals 11 residues. V was clipped by 6 bases and J by 8 bases, with 10 bases between them. Per germline, CDR1 MGHDK and CDR2 SYGVNS. The CDR3 region has the DNA TGTGCCAGCAGCCCAGGGGAAGGCTACACCTTC. Translation gives CASSPGEGYTF.

This clone was observed once. V gene TRBV7-6 combines with J gene TRBJ2-5; D possibly corresponds to TRBD2 (5 bases). The length of the CDR3 is 13 residues. Per the germline V gene, CDR1 is SGHVS and CDR2 is FNYEAQ. The germline V and J ends were trimmed by 2 bases and 2 bases, with 6 bases remaining between them. CDR3 region: CASSLRGQETQYF. The DNA for the CDR3 is TGTGCCAGCAGCTTACGGGGTCAAGAGACCCAGTACTTC.

Comments on this clone: Other DNA sequences in this sample translate to the same CDR3. CDR3 DNA: TGCGCCAGCAGCCTCGGCCAGGGGGCAAATGAGCAGTTCTTC. Translation gives CASSLGQGANEQFF. The gene calls are TRBV5-1 and TRBJ2-1, with TRBD1 matching over 8 bases. CDR3 length: 14 residues. With 4 bases clipped from V and 7 bases from J, the junction kept 7 bases outside the gene matches. CDR1 is SGHRS and CDR2 is YFSETQ in the germline V gene.

A note on this clone: At one end, the junction sequence differs from germline, possibly due to a read error. Additional DNA sequences in this sample encode the identical CDR3. The chain links TRBV5-4 to TRBJ2-7; the D gene is possibly TRBD1 (5 bases). The CDR3 contains 14 residues. Germline V gene data show CDR1 as SGHNT and CDR2 as YYREEE (reference sequence). Here the CDR3 reads CASSLVQGAYEQYF. CDR3 nucleotides: TGTGCTAGCAGCTTGGTGCAGGGCGCCTACGAGCAGTACTTC. The whole variable domain, filled in from reference TRBV5-4 and TRBJ2-7, reads ETGVTQSPTHLIKTRGQQVTLRCSSQSGHNTVSWYQQALGQGPQFIFQYYREEENGRGNFPPRFSGLQFPNYSSELNVNALELDDSALYLCASSLVQGAYEQYFGPGTRLTVT.

This clone was found a few times. Other DNA sequences in the sample encode the same CDR3. The CDR3 loop reads CASSDYEQYF. Written as DNA, the CDR3 is TGTGCCAGCAGCGACTACGAGCAGTACTTC. The rearrangement joins TRBV2 to TRBJ2-7, with D unclear. This CDR3 spans 10 amino acids. The germline gives CDR1 SNHLY, CDR2 FYNNEI. Trimming shortened V by 6 bases and J by 3 bases, and 3 bases separated the two germline ends.

The rearrangement links TRBV4-1 to TRBJ2-7; D possibly matches TRBD1 or TRBD2 (5 bases each). Between the trimmed V and J ends, which lost 0 bases and 5 bases, there was a span of 14 bases. Germline CDR1 is MGHRA and CDR2 is YSYEKL. This CDR3 has 15 amino acids. This CDR3 reads CASSQDFPGSHEQYF. As DNA, the CDR3 is TGCGCCAGCAGCCAAGATTTCCCAGGGAGCCACGAGCAGTACTTC.

Worth noting for this clone: This specimen includes other DNA sequences encoding the same CDR3. The gene calls are TRBV7-9 and TRBJ2-7; 7 bases line up with TRBD1. V lost 5 bases to trimming and J lost 2 bases; unmatched junction nucleotides: 3. Germline V gene sequence: CDR1 SEHNR, CDR2 FQNEAQ (reference sequence). The CDR3 has 13 amino acids. CDR3 region: CASSPGQTYEQYF. The CDR3 nucleotides are TGTGCCAGCAGCCCGGGACAGACCTACGAGCAGTACTTC.

The chain joins TRBV30 to TRBJ1-3; 7 bases agree with TRBD1. CDR1 GTSNPN and CDR2 SVGIG come from the germline V gene (reference sequence). The CDR3 has 16 amino acids. V was pared by 7 bases and J by 4 bases, with 16 bases of the junction left unmatched. DNA for the CDR3: TGTGCCTACCACGATCGCCGTGAGACAGGGGGAAACACCATATATTTT. Amino acid sequence: CAYHDRRETGGNTIYF.

CDR3 in DNA: TGCGCCAGCAGCCACGCGACTAGCGGGAGCGAGGGGGCCGGGGAGCTGTTTTTT. Amino acid sequence: CASSHATSGSEGAGELFF. The chain employs TRBV4-3 and TRBJ2-2; TRBD2 aligns across 12 bases. Germline V CDR1 and CDR2: LGHNA, YSLEER. The CDR3 consists of 18 residues. V trimming: 3 bases; J trimming: 6 bases; junction bases outside the gene matches: 11.

The rearrangement joins TRBV7-9 to TRBJ2-3; 11 bases are shared with TRBD2. The CDR3 is made up of 15 amino acids. V trimming: 5 bases; J trimming: 3 bases; junction bases outside the gene matches: 4. Germline V gives CDR1 SEHNR, CDR2 FQNEAQ (reference sequence). CDR3 sequence reads: CASSRGLAATDTQYF. The CDR3 DNA follows: TGTGCCAGCAGCCGGGGACTAGCGGCAACAGATACGCAGTATTTT.

The V and J genes are TRBV7-9 and TRBJ2-5; D not resolved. The V end lost 5 bases, the J end lost 5 bases, and 12 bases lay between the germline ends. CDR3 length equals 13 residues. The germline CDR1 and CDR2 sequences are SEHNR and FQNEAQ (reference sequence). CDR3 nucleotide sequence: TGTGCCAGCAGCCCGGCTTTAAGGGAGACCCAGTACTTC. Residues: CASSPALRETQYF. Variable domain in full (rest from reference TRBV7-9 and TRBJ2-5): DTGVSQNPRHKITKRGQNVTFRCDPISEHNRLYWYRQTLGQGPEFLTYFQNEAQLEKSRLLSDRFSAERPKGSFSTLEIQRTEQGDSAMYLCASSPALRETQYFGPGTRLLVL.

The chain is built from TRBV5-1 and TRBJ2-3; tentatively, D is TRBD2 (6 bases). In germline, CDR1 is SGHRS, CDR2 YFSETQ. The V gene lost 0 bases and the J gene lost 2 bases, with 13 bases spanning the gap. The CDR3 runs to 16 residues. CDR3 region: CASSLAITSLTDTQYF. The CDR3 region has the DNA TGCGCCAGCAGCTTGGCCATTACTAGCCTCACAGATACGCAGTATTTT. Full variable domain (rest looked up from reference TRBV5-1 and TRBJ2-3): KAGVTQTPRYLIKTRGQQVTLSCSPISGHRSVSWYQQTPGQGLQFLFEYFSETQRNKGNFPGRFSGRQFSNSRSEMNVSTLELGDSALYLCASSLAITSLTDTQYFGPGTRLTVL.

The V gene is TRBV6-1, the J gene TRBJ2-7; weak D call: TRBD2 (6 bases). V was clipped by 6 bases and J by 0 bases, with 15 bases between them. This CDR3 is 15 amino acids long. Germline V CDR1 and CDR2: MNHNS, SASEGT. In DNA, the CDR3 is TGTGCCAGCAGGGACCCCGGGACTCTCTCCTACGAGCAGTACTTC. Translation gives CASRDPGTLSYEQYF.